The entry that follows covers one TCR beta chain sequence. These data are taken from a study of blood T cell repertoires in COVID-19. Looked up from germline, CDR1 is SGHTA and CDR2 is FQGNSA. The CDR3 length is 14 residues. Trimming removed 5 bases from V and 4 bases from J, with 14 bases in between. Sequencing used immunoSEQ multiplex PCR; TCRdb keeps in-frame clones, though not all of them. This table holds about 180,000 clones, under 85% found once. Seattle patients were enrolled during active infection and followed longitudinally. The V gene is TRBV7-2, the J gene TRBJ1-2; D perhaps matches TRBD1 (6 bases). The clonotype comes from a woman between 70 and 85 years old with COVID-19, enrolled during active disease. Material for sequencing was peripheral blood. For the CDR3, the DNA is TGTGCCAGCAGCAATGACGGCAGGGGCTATGGCTACACCTTC. The encoded protein is CASSNDGRGYGYTF.